The 17 T cell receptor beta chains given below trace back to one sample, sequenced in a study of blood T cell repertoires in COVID-19. Here immunoSEQ multiplex PCR was the method, and the copy in TCRdb shows in-frame clones only, minus some. The sample contains roughly 100,000 clones, roughly 86% of which appear only once. The sequencing input was peripheral blood. The receptors stem from a man in his forties with active or convalescent COVID-19.

This clone came up a few times. V usage is TRBV3-1 (or the pseudogene TRBV3-2) and J usage is TRBJ1-1, with D perhaps TRBD1 (5 bases). Germline lookup yields CDR1 LGHDT and CDR2 YNNKEL (reference sequence). The V end was cut by 5 bases, the J end by 0 bases, with 7 bases between. The length of the CDR3 is 13 residues. CDR3 sequence (DNA): TGTGCCAGCAGCACGACAGTGAACACTGAAGCTTTCTTT. It is translated as CASSTTVNTEAFF.

The CDR3 nucleotides read TGTGCCAGCAGCCCACAGGGGGTCCCCACCGGGGAGCTGTTTTTT. Its translation: CASSPQGVPTGELFF. The rearrangement joins TRBV7-9 to TRBJ2-2, with 8 bases that match TRBD1. CDR1 and CDR2 (germline): SEHNR, FQNEAQ (reference sequence). With 5 bases clipped from V and 4 bases from J, the junction kept 6 bases outside the gene matches. The CDR3 has 15 residues.

The chain employs TRBV3-1 (or the pseudogene TRBV3-2) and TRBJ2-1, with 7 bases aligning to TRBD1. This CDR3 has 11 residues. Germline values: CDR1 LGHDT, CDR2 YNNKEL (reference sequence). The V segment lost 9 bases and the J segment 7 bases; nucleotides outside the gene matches: 3. The CDR3 region has the DNA TGTGCCAGTACACAGGGGAATGAGCAGTTCTTC. The encoded protein is CASTQGNEQFF.

This chain uses TRBV27 with TRBJ1-5; D is perhaps TRBD1 (6 bases). This CDR3 region has 15 residues. Germline assignment: CDR1 MNHEY and CDR2 SMNVEV (reference sequence). Trimming pared 6 bases from V and 0 bases from J, leaving 12 bases between. The CDR3 coding sequence is TGTGCCAGCAGCTGGACAGCTTATAGCAATCAGCCCCAGCATTTT. Protein sequence: CASSWTAYSNQPQHF.

V is TRBV10-3 and J is TRBJ2-2; 10 bases align to TRBD2. Trimming at V came to 5 bases and at J to 3 bases, leaving 3 bases not matched to a gene. The CDR3 is 15 amino acids. Germline lookup yields CDR1 ENHRY and CDR2 SYGVKD. The CDR3, as DNA: TGTGCCATCAGTAGCGGGGGGGCTCACACCGGGGAGCTGTTTTTT. The encoded protein is CAISSGGAHTGELFF.

This clone was detected only once. This chain connects TRBV6-6 to TRBJ2-7, with 7 bases identical to TRBD1. CDR3 length: 16 residues. Germline CDR1 MNHNY, CDR2 SVGAGI (reference sequence). The V and J ends lost 7 bases and 3 bases, in that order; junction bases with no gene match: 15. As DNA, the CDR3 is TGTGCCAGCATTAATCATAAGGGGGCCGAACACTACGAGCAGTACTTC. Amino acid sequence: CASINHKGAEHYEQYF.

The chain combines TRBV9 with TRBJ2-5; D call uncertain. The germline V gene has CDR1 SGDLS and CDR2 YYNGEE. Between the trimmed V and J ends, which lost 3 bases and 0 bases, there was a span of 18 bases. The CDR3 consists of 17 residues. Here the CDR3 reads CASSDKILLSNQETQYF. The CDR3 DNA reads TGTGCCAGCAGCGACAAGATACTACTCTCTAACCAAGAGACCCAGTACTTC. Drawing the rest from reference TRBV9 and TRBJ2-5, the complete variable domain is DSGVTQTPKHLITATGQRVTLRCSPRSGDLSVYWYQQSLDQGLQFLIQYYNGEERAKGNILERFSAQQFPDLHSELNLSSLELGDSALYFCASSDKILLSNQETQYFGPGTRLLVL.

This chain joins TRBV7-2 and TRBJ2-7; TRBD2 aligns across 11 bases. Germline V CDR1 and CDR2: SGHTA, FQGNSA. The CDR3 has 14 amino acids. V lost 5 bases to trimming and J lost 4 bases; unmatched junction nucleotides: 4. The DNA for the CDR3 is TGTGCCAGCAGCGTTAGCGGGGGGGCGTACGAGCAGTACTTC. Protein product: CASSVSGGAYEQYF.

The CDR3 DNA follows: TGTGCCTGGCGAACCGAGCTAACTAGCGGGGGAAACCACAATGAGCAGTTCTTC. This encodes CAWRTELTSGGNHNEQFF. V usage is TRBV30 and J usage is TRBJ2-1; 11 bases agree with TRBD2. V lost 5 bases to trimming and J lost 5 bases; unmatched junction nucleotides: 17. The CDR3 length is 18 residues. Germline lookup yields CDR1 GTSNPN and CDR2 SVGIG (reference sequence).

The chain uses TRBV27 and TRBJ2-2, with 9 bases matching TRBD2. Trimming took 5 bases from V and 3 from J; bases not matched to a gene: 7. The CDR3 is made up of 16 amino acids. Germline values: CDR1 MNHEY, CDR2 SMNVEV (reference sequence). The CDR3 here is CASSPILAGYTGELFF. The CDR3, as DNA: TGTGCCAGCAGTCCCATACTAGCGGGCTACACCGGGGAGCTGTTTTTT.

This clone was counted only a few times. The rearrangement links TRBV10-2 to TRBJ1-1; D gene uncertain. The V gene lost 6 bases and the J gene lost 8 bases, with 10 bases spanning the gap. The CDR3 is made up of 11 amino acids. In germline, CDR1 is WSHSY, CDR2 SAAADI. In nucleotides, the CDR3 is TGCGCCAGCAGGTCCAGAGGCGAAGCTTTCTTT. Its protein is CASRSRGEAFF.

The chain has TRBV5-1 and TRBJ2-5, with 9 positions matching TRBD1. CDR1 is SGHRS and CDR2 is YFSETQ in the germline V gene. The CDR3 totals 15 residues. V shed 0 bases and J 4 bases; nucleotides not matched to a gene: 4. CDR3 protein: CASSLGGQGSETQYF. The CDR3, as DNA: TGCGCCAGCAGCTTGGGAGGACAGGGGTCAGAGACCCAGTACTTC.

This sequence joins TRBV27 and TRBJ2-2; 11 bases fit TRBD1. V shed 6 bases and J 3 bases; nucleotides not matched to a gene: 6. The CDR3 spans 16 residues. The germline gives CDR1 MNHEY, CDR2 SMNVEV (reference sequence). The CDR3 nucleotides read TGTGCCAGCAGGGACACGGGACAGGGGGACACCGGGGAGCTGTTTTTT. Translated: CASRDTGQGDTGELFF.

This clone was seen a few times. The chain joins TRBV3-1 (or the pseudogene TRBV3-2) to TRBJ2-7, with a weak D call TRBD2 (5 bases). The CDR3 length is 15 residues. V lost 4 bases to trimming and J lost 6 bases, with 19 bases between them. Germline-derived CDR1 and CDR2 are LGHDT and YNNKEL (reference sequence). The chain's CDR3 is CASSPTDSSRVEQYF. The DNA for the CDR3 is TGTGCCAGCAGCCCTACGGATTCTTCGAGGGTCGAGCAGTACTTC.

The CDR3 coding sequence is TGTGCCAGCAGCCAAGCCTCGGGACAGAAAAACACCATATATTTT. Translated, it gives CASSQASGQKNTIYF. The chain has TRBV14 and TRBJ1-3; 7 bases align to TRBD1. The CDR3 loop spans 15 amino acids. Germline loops: CDR1 SGHDN, CDR2 FVKESK. V shed 1 base and J 6 bases; nucleotides not matched to a gene: 6.

The rearrangement joins TRBV19 to TRBJ1-1, with 8 bases fitting TRBD1. The CDR3 has 16 amino acids. In germline, CDR1 is LNHDA, CDR2 SQIVND (reference sequence). The V segment lost 3 bases and the J segment 5 bases; nucleotides outside the gene matches: 11. The CDR3 reads CASSMDRVPGGTEAFF. The DNA of the CDR3 is TGTGCCAGTAGTATGGACAGGGTTCCCGGAGGAACTGAAGCTTTCTTT.

This rearrangement joins TRBV27 to TRBJ1-2, with 8 bases matching TRBD1. CDR3 size: 15 residues. V lost 6 bases to trimming and J lost 4 bases; unmatched junction nucleotides: 10. CDR1 and CDR2 (germline): MNHEY, SMNVEV (reference sequence). The CDR3 DNA reads as TGTGCCAGCAGCCCCCCCAGGGGGCAGGGCTATGGCTACACCTTC. Protein product: CASSPPRGQGYGYTF.